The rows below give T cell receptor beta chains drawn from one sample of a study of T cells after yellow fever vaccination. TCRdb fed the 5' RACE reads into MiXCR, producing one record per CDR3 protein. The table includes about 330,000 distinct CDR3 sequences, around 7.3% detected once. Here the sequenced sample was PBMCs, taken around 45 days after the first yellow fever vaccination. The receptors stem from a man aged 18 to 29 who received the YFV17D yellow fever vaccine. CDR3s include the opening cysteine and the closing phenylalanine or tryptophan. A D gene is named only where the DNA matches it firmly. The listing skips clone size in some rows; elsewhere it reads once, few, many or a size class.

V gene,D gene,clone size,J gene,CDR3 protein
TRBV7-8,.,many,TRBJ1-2,CASSLVVGGLPGYTF
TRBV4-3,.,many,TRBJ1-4,CASSQADPGEKLFF
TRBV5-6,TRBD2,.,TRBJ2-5,CASSLAGGLYQETQYF
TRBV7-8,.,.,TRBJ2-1,CASSLVTDYTEQFF
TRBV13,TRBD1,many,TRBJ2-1,CASSLETGTGEKQFF
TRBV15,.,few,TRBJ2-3,CATSRDLAEKAQYF
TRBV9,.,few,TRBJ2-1,CASAMVGDHYNEQFF
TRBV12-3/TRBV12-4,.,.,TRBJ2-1,CASSWGRSYNEQFF
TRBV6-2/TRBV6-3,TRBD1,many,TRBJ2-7,CASSWGQEQYF
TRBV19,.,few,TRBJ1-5,CASSNRAYQPQHF
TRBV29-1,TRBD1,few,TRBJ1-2,CSVGDSYGYTF
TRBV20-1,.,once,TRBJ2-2,CSARGHPGELFF
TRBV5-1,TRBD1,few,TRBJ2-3,CASSLARGTGYTQYF
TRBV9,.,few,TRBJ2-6,CASSPSRSMTLGVLTF
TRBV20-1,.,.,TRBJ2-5,CSARSGVEGTQYF
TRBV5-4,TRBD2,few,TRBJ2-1,CASSLDRGGEFF
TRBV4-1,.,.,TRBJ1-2,CASSHVRDDGYTF
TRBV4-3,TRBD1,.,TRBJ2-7,CASSQDMGQGFSSYEQYF
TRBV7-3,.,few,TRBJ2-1,CASSNSFGQYPNLYNEQFF
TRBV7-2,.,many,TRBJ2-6,CASSTSGSGANVLTF
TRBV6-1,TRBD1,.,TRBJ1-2,CASSEAAGGAGYGYTF
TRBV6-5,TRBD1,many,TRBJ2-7,CASSYGQGVSYEQYF
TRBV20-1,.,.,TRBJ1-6,CSAVVRGFSPLHF
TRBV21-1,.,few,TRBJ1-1,CASSKDGDTEAFF
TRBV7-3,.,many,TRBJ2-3,CASSLIGGLTDTQYF
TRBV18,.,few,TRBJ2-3,CASSPFAGVKDTQYF
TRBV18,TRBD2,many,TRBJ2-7,CASSPFERGLSYEQYF
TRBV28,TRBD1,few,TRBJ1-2,CASSLASTGDYGYTF
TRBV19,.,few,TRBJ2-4,CAISSLGPRDGAKNIQYF
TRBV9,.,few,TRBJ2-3,CASSVAAPGGDTQYF
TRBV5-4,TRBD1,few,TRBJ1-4,CASSRDRGDEKLFF
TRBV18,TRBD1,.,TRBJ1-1,CASSRDRQPNTEAFF
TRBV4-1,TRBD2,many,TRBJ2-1,CASSRGGLAALGNEQFF
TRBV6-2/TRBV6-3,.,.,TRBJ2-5,CASSRSKETQYF
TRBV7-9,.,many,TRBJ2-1,CASSVPGHYEQFF
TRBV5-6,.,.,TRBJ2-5,CARSPGQFPETQYF
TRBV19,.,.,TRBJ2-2,CASSRQVTGELFF
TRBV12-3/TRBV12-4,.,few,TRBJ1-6,CASSLRGSPFLHF
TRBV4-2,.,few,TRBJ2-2,CASSQEGGAGTGELFF
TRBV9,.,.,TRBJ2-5,CASSVAPGGEETQYF
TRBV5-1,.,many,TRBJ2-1,CASSLALGDPRYNEQFF
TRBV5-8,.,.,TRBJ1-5,CASSIYNQPQHF
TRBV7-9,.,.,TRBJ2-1,CASSPPSGAYNEQFF
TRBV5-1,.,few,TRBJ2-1,CASSSPAVGAHYNEQFF
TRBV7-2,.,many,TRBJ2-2,CASSSDPGGELFF